This T cell receptor beta chain came from a study of T cells in localized non-small cell lung cancer. General study points: Appearance in adjacent lung was seen for a median 57 of the top 100 tumor clones. Peak T cell clonality was found in uninvolved adjacent lung, exceeding tumor. Only one tumor region went through sequencing, so heterogeneity may still be there.

Researchers cut adjacent lung at least 2 cm from the tumor margin, and it showed no atypia. This clone was recorded once. The antigen remains undetermined. The junction and the germline gene differ at one end; a read error may be behind it. Using immunoSEQ multiplex PCR, the repertoire was profiled, and TCRdb retains in-frame clones only, with some absent. Among approximately 3,100 clones, around 34% were seen once, and the ten largest hold 9.3%. Germline CDR1 and CDR2: KGHSH and LQKENI. The CDR3 length is 13 residues. The rearrangement joins TRBV18 to TRBJ1-5; D is unresolved. The receptor was derived from a male donor older than 55 with stage I squamous cell lung carcinoma. The specimen was normal lung tissue next to the tumor, collected before any cancer treatment. The CDR3 sequence is CASSPPRATPTDF. DNA of the CDR3: TGTGCCAGCTCACCACCGAGGGCCACTCCTACGGATTTT.